This TCR beta chain originates from a study of cytomegalovirus exposure and HLA in healthy donors listed by TCRdb under 2017. About the study as a whole: According to an earlier analysis of 450 to 650 of the donors, about 170 million T cells yielded some 110 million unique TCR beta sequences and 276 Gb of sequence data. Among about 390 genotyped donors of the cohort, an average of roughly 240,000 unique TCR beta nucleotide sequences were sequenced per donor, about a sixth of them non-productive. An early release covering 550 to 650 HLA-typed donors comprised about 300 gigabases of sequencing data and 65 million to 100 million unique TCR sequences. Every repertoire in the discovery cohort had been generated on one and the same sequencing platform. To predict cytomegalovirus infection status, the study brought together high-throughput TCR immunosequencing, statistical association of individual TCRs with disease status, and machine learning. HLA typing covered class I and class II loci at four-digit resolution. Among the roughly 400 genotyped donors, approximately 82% belonged to the genetic ancestry cluster associated with self-reported Caucasian donors. An earlier analysis of fewer than 700 of the donors applied high-throughput TCR beta sequencing to assess whether each TCR beta V gene segment acted as functional or pseudogenic. Genome-wide SNP genotypes for about 60% of the 666 donors were used in a later genetic analysis, which treated that subset as a discovery cohort. Donor age, sex, ethnicity and CMV serostatus were compiled together with the repertoire data. The study profiled the T cell repertoires of 550 to 700 subjects by immunosequencing and related them to cytomegalovirus serostatus. The number of donors typed differed by locus, with about 620-630 for A, B, C, DRB1 and DQB1, roughly 550 for DQA1, 600 to 610 for DPA1, and 400 to 490 for DPB1. In addition to the first cohort of 500 to 850 subjects, a separate validation cohort of some 120 different subjects was used. A later analysis re-analyzed previously published TCR beta repertoires from 660 or so donors and added high-resolution HLA genotyping to study TCR occurrence patterns. The study aimed to test whether cataloging public T cell receptors could reveal signatures of past pathogen exposure. Rather than drawing on any new phenotypic data, the later analysis identified candidate immune exposures from TCR beta sequences and the way those sequences occurred across donors. About 5 DR-DQ haplotypes were handled as single units for association and clustering, since linkage in the cohort was strong. On the study overall, not on this receptor specifically: According to a later analysis, parvovirus B19, influenza, CMV and Epstein-Barr virus appeared linked to several top co-occurrence clusters. The classifier was reported to diagnose cytomegalovirus status with high specificity and sensitivity in both the original cohort and the validation cohort. According to a later analysis, TCR association rates differed among HLA loci, with DRB1 alleles showing the most associated TCRs and HLA-C alleles showing the fewest. Some IMGT-functional V segments, including TRBV6-2 and TRBV6-3, could not be told apart with the 87-base-pair reads, so those segments were excluded. A further reported finding was that TCR beta sequences accurately predicted the HLA-A and HLA-B alleles for most subjects in the first cohort. A later genetic analysis associated a missense DCLRE1C variant with V-gene and J-gene trimming of TCR beta chains, and an independent cohort replicated the association. In a later genetic analysis, fewer N-insertions in productive TCRs were reported among donors in an Asian-associated ancestry cluster than the roughly 700-donor mean. A later analysis found that most CMV-associated TCR beta chains appeared HLA-restricted, with HLA associations seemingly driven largely by CMV exposure. The only immune exposure information available for the cohort was CMV serostatus. A later analysis associated about 17,000 TCR beta sequences with specific HLA alleles at a false discovery rate of 0.05. In an earlier analysis of under 600 of the donors, most TCR beta V segments were observed in productive rearrangements about 90% or about 30% of the time, broadly matching IMGT annotations. A few of the identified cytomegalovirus-associated TCR beta chains were confirmed in vitro to be specific for cytomegalovirus antigens. In this cohort, only TCR beta chains were sequenced, and detectable features were limited by the absence of alpha or paired-chain data. According to the authors, the approach could potentially be generalized to other disease states and immunological phenotypes. HLA typing was unavailable for some donors at each locus, so association tests used only the typed subset. The study listed 164 TCR beta chains as associated with cytomegalovirus. When HLA alleles, especially DR and DQ, strongly co-occurred, TCR associations were difficult to assign to individual alleles. Most TCR sequences were seen in very few donors, while some public TCRs were found in many individuals. The earlier analysis of approximately 540 of the donors excluded about 16 rarely observed V segments, including chromosome 9 orphons, because counts were too low. A cluster of highly shared sequence variants was judged likely to represent a technical artifact of the sequencing pipeline. Correlated functional status among segregating V segments might reflect linkage disequilibrium, but an unknown experimental factor could not be ruled out. A later analysis found that HLA-associated TCR beta chains were more clonally expanded and had lower generation probabilities than equally common non-associated chains. Sequencing depth was assumed to be roughly uniform across donors in the presence/absence analyses, though that assumption may not hold.

To prepare the library, the immunoSEQ multiplex PCR assay was applied. A mixture of 60 forward primers for TCR Vbeta segments and 13 reverse primers for TCR Jbeta segments was used in the multiplex PCR. The CDR3 region of rearranged TCR beta genes was amplified from genomic DNA with a multiplex PCR assay. On the Illumina HiSeq System, the amplified TCR beta libraries were sequenced as 87-base-pair reads. The paper's data handling went like this. A later analysis tallied 70 million to 100 million unique TCR beta chains across the 666 repertoires, and some 12 million of those chains were shared by two or more donors. Raw reads were error-corrected and collapsed into unique sequences with a nearest-neighbor algorithm that merged closely related sequences to remove PCR and sequencing errors. CDR3 sequences were aligned to IMGT reference sequences to assign V, D and J gene segments. For a sequence to be retained, at least a six-nucleotide match to both a V gene segment and a J gene segment was required. A rearrangement was called productive if the CDR3 had no stop codons and remained in frame with V and J, and every other rearrangement was called non-productive. Following IMGT convention, CDR3 was defined as the stretch from the second conserved V-encoded cysteine to the conserved J-encoded phenylalanine. In an earlier analysis of approximately 500 of the donors, sequences lacking an unambiguous match to a single V gene segment were excluded. An earlier analysis of under 750 of the donors called V segments functional above 56.7% productive rearrangements and segregating when the between-donor standard deviation exceeded 5%. A statistical classification framework was built to diagnose cytomegalovirus status from the catalog of TCR beta chain sequences. In a later analysis, TCR nucleotide sequences were compared against IMGT/GENE-DB human TR gene sequences so that V and J genes could be assigned. A later analysis assigned CDR3 sequences and most-parsimonious VDJ recombination scenarios with the TCRdist pipeline. A later analysis defined each TCR beta chain by its CDR3 amino acid sequence plus V-gene family, and excluded reads lacking a unique V-gene family. To address suspected cross-contamination and a sequencing artifact, a later analysis removed several hundred highly shared, low-generation-probability nucleotide sequences. In a later analysis, a clonal expansion index was calculated for each public chain from normalized within-repertoire ranks of inferred template counts. In a later analysis, generation probabilities were computed with a VDJ recombination model fitted to out-of-frame rearrangements, and the resulting probabilities were checked against IGoR. In a later analysis, TCR-TCR, TCR-HLA and TCR-CMV co-occurrence was scored with hypergeometric tests, and a repertoire-size bias correction was applied to TCR pairs. False discovery rates were estimated in a later analysis by permuting HLA or CMV assignments 20 times. In a later analysis, co-occurring TCRs were grouped with DBSCAN, and TCRdist sequence similarity was added when clustering was performed within HLA-allele-positive subsets. Repertoires with fewer than 30,000 or more than 120,000 public chains, plus five repertoires with anomalous nucleotide sharing, were excluded from co-occurrence clustering. TCRdb stores this immuneACCESS table with in-frame sequences only. Part of the clones is absent; in the studies checked, under half of the shortfall reflects unresolved V genes, and no reason is known for the rest. V, J and clone size reflect that table, while D and trimming were determined from the DNA. Within this sample are approximately 170,000 clones, with approximately 83% of them counted one time only. 1.2% of the sample is taken by the ten largest.

As regards this clone: The specificity of this receptor is unknown. No qualities accompany the bases; no much larger clone lies one base away.

There are 13 amino acids in the CDR3, from cysteine to phenylalanine inclusive. The entry retains the CDR3 DNA only, 39 bases that are in frame from base 1. The germline V gene (reference sequence) provides CDR1 MNHEY and CDR2 SMNVEV. The germline ends are 17 bases apart after V is trimmed by 6 bases and J by 9 bases. The cohort consisted of more than 650 healthy bone marrow donors. At the time of sampling, all cohort members were nominally healthy, though unrecorded immune exposures were likely present. The donor tested CMV seronegative and was one of the 352 seronegative cohort members. A peripheral blood sample was collected from each donor, and TCR beta sequencing was performed on peripheral blood mononuclear cells. Genomic DNA extraction from the blood cell samples was performed with the Qiagen DNeasy Blood Extraction Kit.

Sample: PBMCs. The TCR sequence derives from a boy between 2 and 10 years old in good health and CMV-seronegative. The chain uses TRBV27 and TRBJ2-5; the D gene is perhaps TRBD1, from 6 matching bases. The nucleotides are TGTGCCAGCAGGGGGCGAGAAGAGGGGGCCCAGTACTTC. The translation is CASRGREEGAQYF.